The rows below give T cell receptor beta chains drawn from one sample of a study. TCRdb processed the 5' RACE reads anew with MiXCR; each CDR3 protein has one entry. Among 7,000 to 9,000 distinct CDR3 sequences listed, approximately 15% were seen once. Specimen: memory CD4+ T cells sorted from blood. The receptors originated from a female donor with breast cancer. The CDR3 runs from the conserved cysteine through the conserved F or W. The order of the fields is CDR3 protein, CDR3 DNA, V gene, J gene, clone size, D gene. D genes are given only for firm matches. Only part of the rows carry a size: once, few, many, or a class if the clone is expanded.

CASSRQGIAGELFF	TGTGCCAGCAGCCGACAGGGGATAGCCGGGGAGCTGTTTTTT	TRBV12-3/TRBV12-4	TRBJ2-2	medium-sized	TRBD1
CASSASYGYTF	TGTGCCAGCAGTGCGAGCTATGGCTACACCTTC	TRBV28	TRBJ1-2	medium-sized	.
CASSLTRATGTQYF	TGTGCCAGCAGCTTGACGCGAGCAACAGGTACGCAGTATTTT	TRBV11-3	TRBJ2-3	.	.
CASSHLLGGEGPYNEQFF	TGCGCCAGCAGCCATCTCCTAGGTGGGGAGGGCCCCTACAATGAGCAGTTCTTC	TRBV4-3	TRBJ2-1	.	TRBD2
CASSFNTGELFF	TGTGCCAGCAGCTTCAACACCGGGGAGCTGTTTTTT	TRBV5-5	TRBJ2-2	.	.
CSVELPGADTQYF	TGCAGCGTTGAACTTCCGGGCGCAGATACGCAGTATTTT	TRBV29-1	TRBJ2-3	many	.
CSASSQGGNQPQHF	TGCAGTGCTAGTAGTCAGGGCGGCAATCAGCCCCAGCATTTT	TRBV20-1	TRBJ1-5	many	.
CASSYPASVGTEAFF	TGTGCCAGCAGTTACCCAGCCTCCGTCGGCACTGAAGCTTTCTTT	TRBV6-2/TRBV6-3	TRBJ1-1	.	.
CASSNTGQGIIEQFF	TGTGCCAGCAGCAACACCGGACAGGGTATCATTGAGCAGTTCTTC	TRBV12-3/TRBV12-4	TRBJ2-1	medium-sized	TRBD1
CASSLGSAGFPFF	TGTGCCAGCAGCTTAGGATCTGCCGGATTTCCTTTCTTT	TRBV7-6	TRBJ1-1	.	.
CASSEGGGSQPQHF	TGTGCCAGCAGTGAAGGAGGAGGGAGTCAGCCCCAGCATTTT	TRBV6-1	TRBJ1-5	medium-sized	.
CSSSQRSGNTGELFF	TGCTCCAGCAGTCAACGATCAGGGAACACCGGGGAGCTGTTTTTT	TRBV23-1	TRBJ2-2	.	.
CASSKSGFGTGELFF	TGTGCTAGCAGTAAATCTGGGTTTGGCACCGGGGAGCTGTTTTTT	TRBV7-7	TRBJ2-2	medium-sized	.
CASSLDRADSPLHF	TGCGCCAGCAGCCTGGACAGGGCTGATTCACCCCTCCACTTT	TRBV5-1	TRBJ1-6	medium-sized	TRBD1
CASSLWLAGGFETQYF	TGTGCCAGCAGTTTATGGCTAGCGGGAGGGTTTGAGACCCAGTACTTC	TRBV12-3/TRBV12-4	TRBJ2-5	medium-sized	TRBD2
CAPNRPFTDTQYF	TGTGCCCCCAACCGACCCTTCACAGATACGCAGTATTTT	TRBV24-1	TRBJ2-3	medium-sized	.
CASSFWGNEQFF	TGTGCCAGCAGTTTTTGGGGGAATGAGCAGTTCTTC	TRBV12-3/TRBV12-4	TRBJ2-1	medium-sized	.
CASSLNRGSSTDTQYF	TGTGCCAGCAGCTTAAACAGGGGGTCCAGCACAGATACGCAGTATTTT	TRBV7-2	TRBJ2-3	many	TRBD1
CASSQVGRGAKNIQYF	TGCGCCAGCAGCCAAGTTGGGAGGGGGGCCAAAAACATTCAGTACTTC	TRBV4-1	TRBJ2-4	many	.
CASSLDRNYGYTF	TGCGCCAGCAGCTTGGACAGGAACTATGGCTACACCTTC	TRBV5-1	TRBJ1-2	medium-sized	.
CATISSGRAYEQYF	TGTGCCACCATCTCTAGCGGGAGGGCCTACGAGCAGTACTTC	TRBV6-5	TRBJ2-7	medium-sized	TRBD2
CASSDQGEIYGYTF	TGCGCCAGCAGCGATCAGGGGGAAATCTATGGCTACACCTTC	TRBV5-1	TRBJ1-2	medium-sized	TRBD1
CASNPQGSFEQYF	TGCGCCAGCAACCCACAGGGTTCTTTCGAGCAGTACTTC	TRBV5-1	TRBJ2-7	medium-sized	.
CASSSSGGPSDTQYF	TGTGCCAGCAGCTCCTCGGGGGGGCCGTCAGATACGCAGTATTTT	TRBV7-8	TRBJ2-3	medium-sized	TRBD2
CASSFFDSTYEQYF	TGTGCCAGCAGCTTTTTTGACTCGACCTACGAGCAGTACTTC	TRBV7-2	TRBJ2-7	medium-sized	.
CASSQVGLRYEQYF	TGCGCCAGCAGCCAAGTTGGGTTGAGGTACGAGCAGTACTTC	TRBV4-1	TRBJ2-7	.	.
CASSGLGSGVNNQPQHF	TGTGCCAGCAGTGGATTGGGGTCGGGGGTGAACAATCAGCCCCAGCATTTT	TRBV12-3/TRBV12-4	TRBJ1-5	medium-sized	.
CASSLSQGSYNEQFF	TGTGCCAGCAGCTTAAGCCAGGGGTCCTACAATGAGCAGTTCTTC	TRBV7-2	TRBJ2-1	.	.
CASSQGLWGQETQYF	TGTGCCAGCAGCCAAGGGTTGTGGGGCCAAGAGACCCAGTACTTC	TRBV7-8	TRBJ2-5	many	.
CAIRGQGNEQFF	TGTGCCATCAGGGGACAGGGGAATGAGCAGTTCTTC	TRBV10-3	TRBJ2-1	medium-sized	TRBD1
CASSRERGNTGELFF	TGCGCCAGCAGCCGAGAGCGGGGGAACACCGGGGAGCTGTTTTTT	TRBV4-1	TRBJ2-2	medium-sized	TRBD2
CSAWPGGMNTEAFF	TGCAGTGCCTGGCCAGGGGGAATGAACACTGAAGCTTTCTTT	TRBV20-1	TRBJ1-1	medium-sized	TRBD1
CASPGFLGNTF	TGTGCCAGCCCGGGCTTTTTGGGCAACACCTTC	TRBV6-5	TRBJ1-2	.	.
CASSLMQDQETQYF	TGCGCCAGCAGCTTGATGCAGGATCAAGAGACCCAGTACTTC	TRBV5-1	TRBJ2-5	medium-sized	.
CASSLGLADATDTQYF	TGTGCCAGCAGCTTAGGGCTAGCTGATGCCACAGATACGCAGTATTTT	TRBV7-9	TRBJ2-3	medium-sized	.
CASTKSGVGYTF	TGTGCCAGCACCAAAAGTGGTGTCGGCTACACCTTC	TRBV6-5	TRBJ1-2	medium-sized	.
CASSFGFSGYTIYF	TGTGCCAGCAGCTTTGGATTCTCTGGATACACCATATATTTT	TRBV7-2	TRBJ1-3	.	.
CASSLDSRSYNEQFF	TGTGCCAGCAGTCTGGACTCCCGCTCCTACAATGAGCAGTTCTTC	TRBV6-2/TRBV6-3	TRBJ2-1	medium-sized	.
CASSRIGPYNEQFF	TGTGCCAGCAGCCGCATAGGGCCCTACAATGAGCAGTTCTTC	TRBV12-3/TRBV12-4	TRBJ2-1	few	.
CASSQDPQGALNTGELFF	TGCGCCAGCAGCCAAGATCCGCAAGGGGCCCTCAACACCGGGGAGCTGTTTTTT	TRBV4-1	TRBJ2-2	many	.
CASSPGGQGADGYTF	TGTGCCAGCAGCCCCGGCGGACAGGGGGCGGATGGCTACACCTTC	TRBV11-3	TRBJ1-2	medium-sized	TRBD1
CASSPGGETQYF	TGTGCCAGCAGCCCCGGGGGGGAGACCCAGTACTTC	TRBV3-1	TRBJ2-5	many	TRBD2
CSVRGHDHGYTF	TGCAGCGTCAGGGGCCACGACCATGGCTACACCTTC	TRBV29-1	TRBJ1-2	many	.
CASSLGGGGNQPQHF	TGTGCCAGCAGTTTAGGGGGAGGCGGGAATCAGCCCCAGCATTTT	TRBV12-3/TRBV12-4	TRBJ1-5	medium-sized	.
CSVDKGGQETQYF	TGCAGCGTTGATAAGGGGGGGCAAGAGACCCAGTACTTC	TRBV29-1	TRBJ2-5	medium-sized	.
CASRTSGRPNNEQFF	TGTGCCAGCAGGACTAGCGGGAGACCCAACAATGAGCAGTTCTTC	TRBV12-3/TRBV12-4	TRBJ2-1	medium-sized	TRBD2
CASSSISGPRNPHSYNEQFF	TGTGCCAGCAGCTCTATTAGCGGGCCAAGGAACCCCCACTCCTACAATGAGCAGTTCTTC	TRBV6-2/TRBV6-3	TRBJ2-1	few	TRBD2
CASSLTVYPYNEQFF	TGTGCCAGCAGCTTAACAGTCTACCCCTACAATGAGCAGTTCTTC	TRBV7-3	TRBJ2-1	medium-sized	.
CASSIQGGAAQETQYF	TGTGCCAGCAGCATCCAAGGAGGGGCGGCCCAAGAGACCCAGTACTTC	TRBV11-2	TRBJ2-5	many	.
CAIGRGRPDTQYF	TGTGCCATCGGCAGAGGGAGGCCAGATACGCAGTATTTT	TRBV10-3	TRBJ2-3	.	.
CASSAGDPYNEQFF	TGTGCCAGCAGCGCCGGGGATCCGTACAATGAGCAGTTCTTC	TRBV7-3	TRBJ2-1	.	.
CASSLLSGRVGEQYF	TGTGCCAGCAGTTTACTAAGCGGGAGGGTGGGCGAGCAGTACTTC	TRBV27	TRBJ2-7	medium-sized	TRBD2
CASSLGQGGNTEAFF	TGTGCCAGCAGTTTGGGGCAGGGAGGGAACACTGAAGCTTTCTTT	TRBV12-3/TRBV12-4	TRBJ1-1	medium-sized	.
CASSPALSRGGGETQYF	TGTGCCAGCAGCCCCGCCCTATCCCGAGGGGGAGGAGAGACCCAGTACTTC	TRBV5-4	TRBJ2-5	medium-sized	.
CASSVSKEVYGYTF	TGTGCCAGCAGTGTTTCCAAGGAGGTCTATGGCTACACCTTC	TRBV2	TRBJ1-2	medium-sized	.
CASNLDGGSTDTQYF	TGCGCCAGCAACTTAGACGGGGGTAGCACAGATACGCAGTATTTT	TRBV5-1	TRBJ2-3	medium-sized	.
CASSLAGAYNEQFF	TGTGCCAGCAGCTTAGCGGGGGCGTACAATGAGCAGTTCTTC	TRBV7-2	TRBJ2-1	medium-sized	.
CASSSRGADSNYGYTF	TGTGCCAGCAGCTCCCGCGGGGCGGACAGTAACTATGGCTACACCTTC	TRBV7-3	TRBJ1-2	medium-sized	.
CASSRELAGEHEQFF	TGTGCCAGCAGCAGAGAACTAGCGGGAGAACATGAGCAGTTCTTC	TRBV5-4	TRBJ2-1	medium-sized	TRBD2